This paragraph reports one TCR beta chain. The data are from a study of blood T cell repertoires in COVID-19. TCRdb's copy holds only in-frame clones and misses some; the assay was immunoSEQ multiplex PCR. The repertoire has roughly 280,000 clones, 86% of them found once; the top ten carry around 3.6%. Germline V gene lookup returns CDR1 SEHNR and CDR2 FQNEAQ (reference sequence). The CDR3 is made up of 16 amino acids. With 5 bases clipped from V and 5 bases from J, the junction kept 13 bases outside the gene matches. Specimen: peripheral blood. This sequence was found in a man between 18 and 29 years old with active or convalescent COVID-19. The chain combines TRBV7-9 with TRBJ2-5, with 8 bases fitting TRBD2. CDR3: CASSDKRRGGLETQYF. The CDR3 bases are TGTGCCAGCAGCGATAAAAGACGGGGGGGCCTTGAGACCCAGTACTTC.